These 21 T cell receptor beta chains were all obtained from the same sample, sequenced in a study of blood T cells in healthy people across ages. Next came a second PCR, run for about 7 to 12 cycles, which used a sample-barcoded 5' primer along with a J-beta primer mix. Each CDR3 protein is one row after TCRdb ran MiXCR on the 5' RACE reads. The data contain more than 600,000 distinct CDR3 sequences, around 25% of them singletons. This sample was shared with a second study, whose subject was T cells of mothers and their children.

Sequencing was performed on blood. These receptors were collected from a boy younger than 18 in good health.

In its sample, this clonotype was seen a few times. The rearrangement uses TRBV20-1 and TRBJ2-5, with 11 bases lining up with TRBD2. Per the germline V gene, CDR1 is DFQATT and CDR2 is SNEGSKA (reference sequence). The CDR3 length is 16 residues. The ends lost 0 bases at V and 5 bases at J; junction bases unmatched: 8. The CDR3 loop is CSARDISGGAWETQYF. The CDR3 region has the DNA TGCAGTGCTAGAGATATTAGCGGGGGGGCCTGGGAGACCCAGTACTTC.

The chain carries TRBV6-1 and TRBJ1-1, with D possibly being TRBD1 (6 bases). The CDR3 extends over 15 amino acids. The V and J ends lost 4 bases and 3 bases respectively, with 15 bases between them. In germline, CDR1 is MNHNS, CDR2 SASEGT. The CDR3 protein is CASSATGKGDTEAFF. Written as DNA, the CDR3 is TGTGCCAGCAGTGCAACAGGGAAAGGTGACACTGAAGCTTTCTTT.

This clonotype was seen a handful of times. The rearrangement links TRBV6-1 to TRBJ2-5, with 7 bases identical to TRBD1. The J call may be incorrect, as the DNA end agrees better with TRBJ2-7. Looked up from germline, CDR1 is MNHNS and CDR2 is SASEGT. CDR3 length equals 13 residues. The chain's CDR3 is CAIQGLSSYEQYF. The CDR3 DNA sequence: TGTGCCATACAGGGGTTGAGCTCCTACGAGCAGTACTTC.

This clonotype showed up just a few times. The chain couples TRBV4-1 to TRBJ2-7; D might be TRBD1 (5 bases). The CDR3 contains 13 residues. V lost 3 bases to trimming and J lost 7 bases, with 13 bases between them. The germline CDR1 and CDR2 sequences are MGHRA and YSYEKL. The CDR3 is CASSQIGAGEQYF. CDR3 bases: TGCGCCAGCAGCCAGATTGGGGCAGGGGAGCAGTACTTC.

With respect to this clonotype: No conserved phenylalanine or tryptophan ends this CDR3, so it is likely a read error. This sequence joins TRBV12-5 and TRBJ2-7, with TRBD2 matching 7 bases. Per germline, CDR1 LGHNT and CDR2 FRNRAP. The CDR3 length is 12 residues. J was trimmed by 3 bases and V by 6 bases; bases with no gene match: 2. CDR3 DNA: TGTGCTAGTGGGGGAGGGGACTACGAGCAGTACTTA. Protein sequence: CASGGGDYEQYL.

V is TRBV6-1 and J is TRBJ2-5; 14 nucleotides match TRBD2. This CDR3 comprises 17 residues. With V trimmed by 6 bases and J by 4 bases, 10 bases remained unmatched. Germline assignment: CDR1 MNHNS and CDR2 SASEGT. The CDR3 region has the DNA TGTGCCAGCAGCCGCGGACTAGCGGGGGGTACTAGAGAGACCCAGTACTTC. This sequence encodes CASSRGLAGGTRETQYF.

This chain uses TRBV6-8 with TRBJ2-1; 12 positions match TRBD2. Germline V gives CDR1 MNHGY, CDR2 SAAAGT. The V gene end was trimmed by 9 bases and the J gene end by 7 bases; junction bases not matched to a gene: 16. There are 17 residues in the CDR3. The CDR3 here is CARTVTPLAGGPNEQFF. CDR3 bases: TGTGCCAGGACAGTTACTCCTCTAGCGGGAGGGCCAAATGAGCAGTTCTTC.

This clonotype has just a few counts. This rearrangement joins TRBV20-1 to TRBJ2-3, with unresolved D. V was shortened by 6 bases and J by 0 bases, with 16 bases between the two germline ends. Germline CDR1 DFQATT, CDR2 SNEGSKA (reference sequence). The CDR3 consists of 15 residues. CDR3 DNA sequence: TGCAGTGCCCATCTGGCCGAGACTAGCACAGATACGCAGTATTTT. Translated: CSAHLAETSTDTQYF.

This clonotype has only a few counts. The V and J genes are TRBV25-1 and TRBJ2-1, with D perhaps matching TRBD2 (5 bases). The length of the CDR3 is 14 residues. CDR1 is MGHDK, CDR2 SYGVNS, per germline. V lost 2 bases, J lost 4 bases, and 9 bases lay in between. CDR3 bases: TGTGCCAGCAGTGAAATTCGGGATTACAATGAGCAGTTCTTC. Amino acids: CASSEIRDYNEQFF.

This clonotype was found a few times. V is TRBV5-1 and J is TRBJ2-5; TRBD2 aligns across 10 bases. Germline CDR1 reads SGHRS; CDR2 reads YFSETQ. CDR3 size: 17 residues. V shed 3 bases and J 5 bases; nucleotides not matched to a gene: 13. The CDR3 sequence is CASSSATSGYLGETQYF. The CDR3 region has the DNA TGCGCCAGCAGCTCCGCGACTAGCGGGTACCTCGGGGAGACCCAGTACTTC.

Only one count was recorded for this clonotype. V gene TRBV7-3 combines with J gene TRBJ1-1; D is uncertain. The germline V gene has CDR1 SGHTA and CDR2 FQGTGA. The V end was cut by 1 base, the J end by 4 bases, with 16 bases between. The CDR3 length is 16 residues. The CDR3 spells CASSLNGVGMGTEAFF. CDR3 DNA: TGTGCCAGCAGCTTAAACGGGGTCGGAATGGGCACTGAAGCTTTCTTT.

This rearrangement joins TRBV5-1 to TRBJ2-2; unclear D gene. This CDR3 has 15 residues. Trimming took off 0 bases at V and 1 base at J, with 7 bases between the two ends. The germline V gene has CDR1 SGHRS and CDR2 YFSETQ. The DNA for the CDR3 is TGCGCCAGCAGCTTGGCCTCGGAGAACACCGGGGAGCTGTTTTTT. Its protein is CASSLASENTGELFF. The variable domain in full, with the rest retrieved from reference TRBV5-1 and TRBJ2-2, is KAGVTQTPRYLIKTRGQQVTLSCSPISGHRSVSWYQQTPGQGLQFLFEYFSETQRNKGNFPGRFSGRQFSNSRSEMNVSTLELGDSALYLCASSLASENTGELFFGEGSRLTVL.

V gene TRBV27 combines with J gene TRBJ2-1, with 10 bases matching TRBD2. The V gene end was trimmed by 4 bases and the J gene end by 3 bases; junction bases not matched to a gene: 6. CDR1 and CDR2 from the germline V gene are MNHEY and SMNVEV (reference sequence). This CDR3 is 16 amino acids long. CDR3 residues: CASSSERLAGYNEQFF. As DNA, the CDR3 is TGTGCCAGCAGTTCCGAAAGACTAGCGGGCTACAATGAGCAGTTCTTC.

The chain is built from TRBV20-1 and TRBJ2-3; D call uncertain. Trimming took off 0 bases at V and 3 bases at J, with 13 bases between the two ends. Per the germline V gene, CDR1 is DFQATT and CDR2 is SNEGSKA (reference sequence). The CDR3 contains 15 residues. The CDR3 region has the DNA TGCAGTGCTAGAGATCTAGGTCAGGCTACAGATACGCAGTATTTT. Translated, it gives CSARDLGQATDTQYF.

This clonotype was observed a few times. The rearrangement uses TRBV12-5 and TRBJ2-7; no clear D gene. The CDR3 length is 12 residues. Trimming stripped 1 base from V and 2 bases from J, with 3 bases between. The V gene's germline CDR1 is LGHNT and CDR2 FRNRAP. The CDR3 DNA is TGTGCTAGTGGTTTGGGGACCTACGAGCAGTACTTC. Translated: CASGLGTYEQYF.

With regard to this clonotype: At one boundary the junction diverges from the germline segment, which might be a read error. The rearrangement uses TRBV4-3 and TRBJ2-5; D tentatively reads TRBD1 or TRBD2 (6 bases each). CDR3 length: 15 residues. Germline V gene lookup returns CDR1 LGHNA and CDR2 YSLEER. The CDR3 bases are TGCGCCAGCGGCCAAGGGGGGAGTAGGAGGGAGACCCAGTACTTC. This translates into CASGQGGSRRETQYF.

The chain employs TRBV28 and TRBJ1-4; D is possibly TRBD1 (6 bases). The CDR3 is 16 residues long. The germline CDR1 and CDR2 sequences are MDHEN and SYDVKM. With 1 base removed from V and 6 bases from J, the gap between germline ends came to 15 bases. DNA of the CDR3: TGTGCCAGCAGTTTATTGCGGGGGGCTAAGGATGAAAAACTGTTTTTT. This sequence encodes CASSLLRGAKDEKLFF.

A few counts support this clonotype. The gene calls are TRBV5-1 and TRBJ1-3; TRBD1 agrees at 7 bases. V lost 4 bases to trimming and J lost 0 bases; unmatched junction nucleotides: 10. The V gene's germline CDR1 is SGHRS and CDR2 YFSETQ. The CDR3 length is 17 residues. The CDR3 region is CASSPNRQGISGNTIYF. Here the CDR3 DNA reads TGCGCCAGCAGCCCCAACCGACAGGGCATCTCTGGAAACACCATATATTTT.

This clonotype turned up a few times. V gene TRBV20-1 combines with J gene TRBJ2-3, with 10 nucleotides matching TRBD2. The V segment lost 3 bases and the J segment 0 bases; nucleotides outside the gene matches: 3. Germline-derived CDR1 and CDR2 are DFQATT and SNEGSKA (reference sequence). This CDR3 region has 15 residues. The CDR3 loop is CSASLLAGSTDTQYF. DNA of the CDR3: TGCAGTGCTAGCCTACTAGCGGGGAGCACAGATACGCAGTATTTT.

CDR3 sequence reads: CASSHDRGYEQYF. CDR3 nucleotide sequence: TGCGCCAGCAGCCACGATAGGGGCTACGAGCAGTACTTC. The chain employs TRBV4-1 and TRBJ2-7, with TRBD1 as a possible D gene (5 bases). This CDR3 is 13 amino acids long. Looked up from germline, CDR1 is MGHRA and CDR2 is YSYEKL. V lost 3 bases and J lost 3, with 9 bases in between.

There are a few counts of this clonotype. The chain employs TRBV7-2 and TRBJ2-3; D is possibly TRBD1 or TRBD2 (5 bases each). The CDR3 spans 14 residues. From germline, CDR1 is SGHTA and CDR2 FQGNSA. Trimming pared 5 bases from V and 1 base from J, leaving 10 bases between. CDR3 in DNA: TGTGCCAGCAGCGCCCGGGACGGCACAGATACGCAGTATTTT. Residues: CASSARDGTDTQYF. Complete variable domain (other parts from reference TRBV7-2 and TRBJ2-3): GAGVSQSPSNKVTEKGKDVELRCDPISGHTALYWYRQSLGQGLEFLIYFQGNSAPDKSGLPSDRFSAERTGGSVSTLTIQRTQQEDSAVYLCASSARDGTDTQYFGPGTRLTVL.